Each of the 6 T cell receptor beta chains below was sequenced from the same sample in a study of T cells in women clearing cervical HPV infection. The data were produced by immunoSEQ multiplex PCR, yet TCRdb's version contains in-frame clones alone and is incomplete. The clone table shows roughly 22,000 clones, with the ten largest holding around 3%. The sequenced sample consisted of blood buffy coat. The receptors come from a woman aged 18-69 years with a cervical HPV16 infection that either progressed to CIN3+ or cleared (not recorded which).

Comments on this clone: The observed sequence ends 3 residues before the CDR3 terminus, with the missing tail filled in from the germline J gene. The chain joins TRBV5-1 to TRBJ2-2, with 8 bases identical to TRBD2. After removal of 4 bases from V and 2 bases from J, the junction contained 4 bases not matched to a gene. The CDR3 length is 15 residues. CDR1 and CDR2 from the germline V gene are SGHRS and YFSETQ. The sequenced CDR3 bases are TGCGCCAGCAGCCCCAGCGGGAGCAACACCGGGGAG. It yields the protein CASSPSGSNTGE. From start to end, the CDR3 is CASSPSGSNTGELFF.

As for this clone: The CDR3 end lies 3 residues beyond the end of the read and is filled in from the germline J gene. The V and J genes are TRBV4-1 and TRBJ2-7; a weak D match, TRBD2 (6 bases). This CDR3 has 15 amino acids. Germline V lookup: CDR1 MGHRA, CDR2 YSYEKL. Trimming cost V 3 bases and J 2 bases, with 14 bases left between them. The CDR3 reads CASSHGASETYEQYF. CDR3 DNA (partial): TGCGCCAGCAGCCACGGGGCTAGCGAAACCTACGAG.

A word on this clone: The CDR3 extends 3 residues past the end of the read, so its final part is completed from the germline J gene. V gene TRBV20-1 combines with J gene TRBJ1-2, with D maybe TRBD1 (5 bases). Germline-derived CDR1 and CDR2 are DFQATT and SNEGSKA (reference sequence). The CDR3 sequence is 14 residues long. Trimming left V 6 bases short and J 7 bases short, with 21 bases between. CDR3 DNA, as far as it was read: TGCAGTGCAGTGCCCGGGGCCGGCGGGGGTGGC. Its protein is CSAVPGAGGGG. The CDR3, in full, reads CSAVPGAGGGGYTF.

Comment on this clone: The read terminates 3 residues ahead of where the CDR3 ends, so the germline J gene completes it. The genes are TRBV2 and TRBJ2-1; D is possibly TRBD2 (6 bases). Germline CDR1 is SNHLY and CDR2 is FYNNEI. The ends were cut back, 6 bases at V and 9 bases at J, with 12 bases in the middle. This CDR3 has 12 amino acids. The CDR3 sequence is CASRVSSAEQFF. Incomplete CDR3 DNA: TGTGCCAGCAGGGTGTCTAGCGCTGAG.

Notes on this clone: Coverage ceases 3 residues before the CDR3 finishes, and the germline J gene fills in the end. The J gene is TRBJ2-7, the V gene TRBV28; TRBD2 aligns across 7 bases. Trimming at V came to 5 bases and at J to 2 bases, leaving 9 bases not matched to a gene. The germline CDR1 and CDR2 sequences are MDHEN and SYDVKM. CDR3 length: 15 residues. CDR3 DNA, as far as it was read: TGTGCCAGCAGTCCCTCGGGGAGGGAGGCCTACGAG. Translating gives CASSPSGREAYE. The whole CDR3 region reads CASSPSGREAYEQYF.

In regard to this clone: The CDR3 end falls 3 residues outside the read, so it is completed with the germline J gene. The chain couples TRBV7-6 to TRBJ2-7; 9 bases are shared with TRBD2. Germline V gene sequence: CDR1 SGHVS, CDR2 FNYEAQ. The CDR3 is 18 residues long. Unmatched junction bases numbered 13, after V lost 2 bases and J lost 2 bases. The CDR3 loop is CASSLYSTLAGATYEQYF. The part of the CDR3 DNA that was read is TGTGCCAGCAGCTTATACTCGACTTTAGCGGGAGCCACCTACGAG.